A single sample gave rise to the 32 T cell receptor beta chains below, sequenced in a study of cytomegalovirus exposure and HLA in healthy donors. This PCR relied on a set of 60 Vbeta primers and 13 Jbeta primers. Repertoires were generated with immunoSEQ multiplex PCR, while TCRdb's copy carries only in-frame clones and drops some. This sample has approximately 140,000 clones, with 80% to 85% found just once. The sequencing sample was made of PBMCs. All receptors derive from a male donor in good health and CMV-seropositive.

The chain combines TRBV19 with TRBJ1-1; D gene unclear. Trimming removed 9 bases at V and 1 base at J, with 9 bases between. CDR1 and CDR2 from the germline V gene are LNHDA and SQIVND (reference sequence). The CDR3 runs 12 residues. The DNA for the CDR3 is TGTGCCAGCGCGAGGGAGAACACTGAAGCTTTCTTT. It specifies CASARENTEAFF.

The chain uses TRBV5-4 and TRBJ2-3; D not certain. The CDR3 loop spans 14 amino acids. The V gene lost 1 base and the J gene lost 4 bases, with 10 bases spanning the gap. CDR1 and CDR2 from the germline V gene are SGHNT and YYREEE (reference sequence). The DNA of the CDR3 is TGTGCCAGCAGCTTGACCGCGGCCGCAGATACGCAGTATTTT. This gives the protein CASSLTAAADTQYF.

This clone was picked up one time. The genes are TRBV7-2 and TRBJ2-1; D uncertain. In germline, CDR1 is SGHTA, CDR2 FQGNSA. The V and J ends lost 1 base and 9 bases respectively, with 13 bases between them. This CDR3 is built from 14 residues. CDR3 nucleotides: TGTGCCAGCAGCTTAGAGGTCCAGCGCATTGAGCAGTTCTTC. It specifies CASSLEVQRIEQFF. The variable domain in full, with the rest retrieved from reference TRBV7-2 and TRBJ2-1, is GAGVSQSPSNKVTEKGKDVELRCDPISGHTALYWYRQSLGQGLEFLIYFQGNSAPDKSGLPSDRFSAERTGGSVSTLTIQRTQQEDSAVYLCASSLEVQRIEQFFGPGTRLTVL.

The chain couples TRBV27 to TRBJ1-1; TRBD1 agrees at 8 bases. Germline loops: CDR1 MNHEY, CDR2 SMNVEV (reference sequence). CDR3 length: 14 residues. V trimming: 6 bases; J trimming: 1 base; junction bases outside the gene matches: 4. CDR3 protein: CASRQGAWNTEAFF. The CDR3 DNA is TGTGCCAGCAGGCAGGGGGCTTGGAACACTGAAGCTTTCTTT.

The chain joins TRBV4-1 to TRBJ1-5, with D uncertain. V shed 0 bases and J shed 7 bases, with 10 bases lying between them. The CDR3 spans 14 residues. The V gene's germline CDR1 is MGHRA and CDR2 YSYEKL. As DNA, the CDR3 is TGCGCCAGCAGCCAAGATCCAGTCAACCAGCCCCAGCATTTT. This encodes CASSQDPVNQPQHF.

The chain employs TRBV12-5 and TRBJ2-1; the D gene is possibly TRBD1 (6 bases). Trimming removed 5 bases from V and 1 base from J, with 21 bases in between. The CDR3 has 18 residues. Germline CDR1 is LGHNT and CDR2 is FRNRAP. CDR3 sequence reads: CASGAQGGTWRSYNEQFF. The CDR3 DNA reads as TGTGCTAGTGGTGCCCAAGGGGGTACCTGGAGGTCCTACAATGAGCAGTTCTTC.

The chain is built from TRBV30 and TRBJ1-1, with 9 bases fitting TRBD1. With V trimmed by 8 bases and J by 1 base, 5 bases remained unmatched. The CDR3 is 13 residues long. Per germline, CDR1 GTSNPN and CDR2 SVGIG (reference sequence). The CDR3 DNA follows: TGTGCCGGGGACAGGGCGACGAACACTGAAGCTTTCTTT. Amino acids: CAGDRATNTEAFF.

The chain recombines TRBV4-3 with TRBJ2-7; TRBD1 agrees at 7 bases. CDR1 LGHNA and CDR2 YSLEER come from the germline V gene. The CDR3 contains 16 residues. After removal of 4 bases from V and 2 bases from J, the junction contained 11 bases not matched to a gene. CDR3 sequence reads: CASSPYPSTGTYEQYF. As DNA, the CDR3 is TGCGCCAGCAGCCCGTACCCATCGACAGGGACCTACGAGCAGTACTTC.

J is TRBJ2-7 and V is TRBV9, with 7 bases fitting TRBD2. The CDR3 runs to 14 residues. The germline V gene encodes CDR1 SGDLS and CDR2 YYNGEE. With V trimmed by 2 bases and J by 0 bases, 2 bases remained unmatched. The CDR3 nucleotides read TGTGCCAGCAGCGTCGGGAGGAGCTCCTACGAGCAGTACTTC. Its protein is CASSVGRSSYEQYF.

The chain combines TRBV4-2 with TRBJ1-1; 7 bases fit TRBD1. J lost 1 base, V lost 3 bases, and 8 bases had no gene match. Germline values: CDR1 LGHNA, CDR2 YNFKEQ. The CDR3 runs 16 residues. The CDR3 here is CASSQTGQVPNTEAFF. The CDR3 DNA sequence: TGTGCCAGCAGCCAGACCGGACAGGTCCCGAACACTGAAGCTTTCTTT.

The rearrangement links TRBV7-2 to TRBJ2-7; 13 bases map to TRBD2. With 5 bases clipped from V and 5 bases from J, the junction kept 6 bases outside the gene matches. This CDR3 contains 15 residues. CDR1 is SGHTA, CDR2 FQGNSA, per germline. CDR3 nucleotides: TGTGCCAGCAGCAGGGGACTAGCGGGACCCAACGAGCAGTACTTC. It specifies CASSRGLAGPNEQYF.

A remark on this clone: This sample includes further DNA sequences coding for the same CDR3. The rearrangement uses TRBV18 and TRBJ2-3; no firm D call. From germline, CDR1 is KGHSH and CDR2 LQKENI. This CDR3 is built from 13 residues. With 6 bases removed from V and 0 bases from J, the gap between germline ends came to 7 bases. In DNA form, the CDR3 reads TGTGCCAGCTCCCCCCCTAGCACAGATACGCAGTATTTT. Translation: CASSPPSTDTQYF. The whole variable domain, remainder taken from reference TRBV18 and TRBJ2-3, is NAGVMQNPRHLVRRRGQEARLRCSPMKGHSHVYWYRQLPEEGLKFMVYLQKENIIDESGMPKERFSAEFPKEGPSILRIQQVVRGDSAAYFCASSPPSTDTQYFGPGTRLTVL.

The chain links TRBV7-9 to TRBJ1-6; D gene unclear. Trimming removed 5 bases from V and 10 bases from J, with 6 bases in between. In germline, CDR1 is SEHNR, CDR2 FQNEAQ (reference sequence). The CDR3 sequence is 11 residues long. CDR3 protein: CASSQTSPLHF. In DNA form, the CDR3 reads TGTGCCAGCAGCCAGACATCACCCCTCCACTTT.

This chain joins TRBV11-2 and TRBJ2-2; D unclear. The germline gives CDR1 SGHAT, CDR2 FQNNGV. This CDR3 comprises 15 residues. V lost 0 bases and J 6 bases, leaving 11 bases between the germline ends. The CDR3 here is CASSLDRVVAGELFF. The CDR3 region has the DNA TGTGCCAGCAGCTTAGATCGGGTGGTCGCCGGGGAGCTGTTTTTT.

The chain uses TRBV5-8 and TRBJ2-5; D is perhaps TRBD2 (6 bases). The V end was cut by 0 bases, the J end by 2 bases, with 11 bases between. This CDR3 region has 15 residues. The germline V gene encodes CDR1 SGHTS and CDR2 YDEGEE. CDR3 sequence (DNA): TGTGCCAGCAGCTTGGGCGGGAATCATCAAGAGACCCAGTACTTC. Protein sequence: CASSLGGNHQETQYF.

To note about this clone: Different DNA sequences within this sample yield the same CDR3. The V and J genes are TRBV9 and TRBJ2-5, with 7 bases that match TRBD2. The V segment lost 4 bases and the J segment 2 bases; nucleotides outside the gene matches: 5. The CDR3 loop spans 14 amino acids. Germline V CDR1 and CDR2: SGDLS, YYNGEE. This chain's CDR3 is CASSPGTIQETQYF. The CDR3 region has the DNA TGTGCCAGCAGCCCAGGGACTATTCAAGAGACCCAGTACTTC.

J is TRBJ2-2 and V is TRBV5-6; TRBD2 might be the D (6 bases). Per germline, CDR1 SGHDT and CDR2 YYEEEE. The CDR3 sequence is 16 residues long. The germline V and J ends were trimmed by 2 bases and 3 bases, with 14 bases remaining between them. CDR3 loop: CASSFGGTGYTGELFF. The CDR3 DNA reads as TGTGCCAGCAGCTTCGGCGGGACGGGATACACCGGGGAGCTGTTTTTT. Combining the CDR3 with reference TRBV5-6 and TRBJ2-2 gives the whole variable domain DAGVTQSPTHLIKTRGQQVTLRCSPKSGHDTVSWYQQALGQGPQFIFQYYEEEERQRGNFPDRFSGHQFPNYSSELNVNALLLGDSALYLCASSFGGTGYTGELFFGEGSRLTVL.

CDR3 DNA: TGTGCCAGCAGCTCCCAGGGGGGAGGAAACACCATATATTTT. This codes for CASSSQGGGNTIYF. V and J are TRBV13 and TRBJ1-3, with 7 positions matching TRBD1. Per germline, CDR1 PRHDT and CDR2 FYEKMQ (reference sequence). Trimming cost V 4 bases and J 4 bases; bases outside gene matches: 4. The CDR3 consists of 14 residues. The whole variable domain, remainder taken from reference TRBV13 and TRBJ1-3, is AAGVIQSPRHLIKEKRETATLKCYPIPRHDTVYWYQQGPGQDPQFLISFYEKMQSDKGSIPDRFSAQQFSDYHSELNMSSLELGDSALYFCASSSQGGGNTIYFGEGSWLTVV.

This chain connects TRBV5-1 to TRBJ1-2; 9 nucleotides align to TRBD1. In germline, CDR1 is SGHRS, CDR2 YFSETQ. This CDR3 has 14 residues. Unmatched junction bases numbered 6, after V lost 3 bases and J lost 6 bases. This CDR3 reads CASSWDRALDGYTF. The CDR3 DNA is TGCGCCAGCAGCTGGGACAGGGCCCTAGATGGCTACACCTTC.

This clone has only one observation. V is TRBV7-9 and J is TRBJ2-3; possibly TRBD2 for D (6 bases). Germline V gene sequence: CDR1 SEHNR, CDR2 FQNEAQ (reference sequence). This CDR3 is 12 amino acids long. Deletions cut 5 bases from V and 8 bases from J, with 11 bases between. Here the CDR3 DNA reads TGTGCCAGCAGCCAAGCGGGTGGTACGCAGTATTTT. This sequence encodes CASSQAGGTQYF.

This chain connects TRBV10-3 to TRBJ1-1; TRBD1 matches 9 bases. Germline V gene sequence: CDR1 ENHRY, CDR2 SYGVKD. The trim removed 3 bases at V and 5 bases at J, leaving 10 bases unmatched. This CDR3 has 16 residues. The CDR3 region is CAISETRDRDGTEAFF. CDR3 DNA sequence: TGTGCCATCAGTGAAACCCGGGACAGGGATGGAACTGAAGCTTTCTTT.

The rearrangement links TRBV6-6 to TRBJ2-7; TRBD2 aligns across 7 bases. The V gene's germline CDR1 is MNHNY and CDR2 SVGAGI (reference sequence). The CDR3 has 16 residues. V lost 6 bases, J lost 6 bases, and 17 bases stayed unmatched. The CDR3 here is CASRPPLAVRKGEQYF. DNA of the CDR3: TGTGCCAGCAGACCACCCCTAGCGGTACGCAAGGGCGAGCAGTACTTC.

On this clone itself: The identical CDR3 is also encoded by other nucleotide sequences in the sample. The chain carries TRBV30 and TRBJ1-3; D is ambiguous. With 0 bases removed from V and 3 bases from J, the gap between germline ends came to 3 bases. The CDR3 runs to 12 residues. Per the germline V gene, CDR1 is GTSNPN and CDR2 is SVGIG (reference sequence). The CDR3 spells CAWSVLGNTIYF. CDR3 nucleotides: TGTGCCTGGAGTGTACTTGGAAACACCATATATTTT.

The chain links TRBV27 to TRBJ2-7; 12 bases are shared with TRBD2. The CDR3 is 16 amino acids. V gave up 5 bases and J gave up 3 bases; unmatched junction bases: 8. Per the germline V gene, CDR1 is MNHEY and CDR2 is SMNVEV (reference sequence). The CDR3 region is CASSPHWTSGVYEQYF. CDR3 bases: TGTGCCAGCAGTCCGCATTGGACTAGCGGGGTCTACGAGCAGTACTTC.

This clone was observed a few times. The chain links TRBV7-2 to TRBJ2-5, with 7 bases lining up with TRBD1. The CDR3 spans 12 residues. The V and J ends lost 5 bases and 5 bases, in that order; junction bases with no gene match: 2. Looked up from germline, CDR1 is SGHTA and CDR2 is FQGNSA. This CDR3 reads CASSTGVETQYF. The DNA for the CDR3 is TGTGCCAGCAGCACAGGGGTTGAGACCCAGTACTTC.

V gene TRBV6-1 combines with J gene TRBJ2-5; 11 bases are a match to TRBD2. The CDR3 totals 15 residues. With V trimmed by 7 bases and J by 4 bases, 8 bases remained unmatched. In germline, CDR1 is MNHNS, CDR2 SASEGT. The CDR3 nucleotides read TGTGCCAGCACCTCGGCTAGCGGGGGGCTAGAGACCCAGTACTTC. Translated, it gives CASTSASGGLETQYF.

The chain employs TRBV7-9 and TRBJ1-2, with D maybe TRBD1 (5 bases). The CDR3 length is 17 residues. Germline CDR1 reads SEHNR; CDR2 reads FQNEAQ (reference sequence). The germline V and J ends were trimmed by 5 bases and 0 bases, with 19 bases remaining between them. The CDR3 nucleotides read TGTGCCAGCAGCCACTCGACAGCCCATCAAGCTAACTATGGCTACACCTTC. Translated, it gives CASSHSTAHQANYGYTF.

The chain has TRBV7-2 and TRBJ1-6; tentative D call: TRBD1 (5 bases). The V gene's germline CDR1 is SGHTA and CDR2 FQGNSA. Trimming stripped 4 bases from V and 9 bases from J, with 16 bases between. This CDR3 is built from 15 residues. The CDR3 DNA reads TGTGCCAGCAGCTCCGGACCCAAGGGGTTTTCACCCCTCCACTTT. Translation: CASSSGPKGFSPLHF.

CDR3: CASSPPGYSYGYTF. CDR3 in DNA: TGTGCCAGTAGTCCCCCAGGGTATTCTTATGGCTACACCTTC. The rearrangement uses TRBV19 and TRBJ1-2; D might be TRBD1 (5 bases). CDR3 size: 14 residues. Germline lookup yields CDR1 LNHDA and CDR2 SQIVND (reference sequence). V shed 5 bases and J shed 5 bases, with 15 bases lying between them.

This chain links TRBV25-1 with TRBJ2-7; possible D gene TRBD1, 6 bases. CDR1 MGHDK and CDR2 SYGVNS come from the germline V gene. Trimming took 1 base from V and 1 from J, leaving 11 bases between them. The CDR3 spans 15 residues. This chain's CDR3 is CASSEFLQGSYEQYF. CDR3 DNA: TGTGCCAGCAGTGAATTTCTTCAGGGGTCCTACGAGCAGTACTTC.

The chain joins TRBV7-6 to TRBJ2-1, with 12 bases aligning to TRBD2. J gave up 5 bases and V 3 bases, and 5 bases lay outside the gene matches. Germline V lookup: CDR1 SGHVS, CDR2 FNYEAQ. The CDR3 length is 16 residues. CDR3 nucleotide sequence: TGTGCCAGCAGCTTGGTTCGACTAGCGGGGGACAATGAGCAGTTCTTC. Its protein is CASSLVRLAGDNEQFF.

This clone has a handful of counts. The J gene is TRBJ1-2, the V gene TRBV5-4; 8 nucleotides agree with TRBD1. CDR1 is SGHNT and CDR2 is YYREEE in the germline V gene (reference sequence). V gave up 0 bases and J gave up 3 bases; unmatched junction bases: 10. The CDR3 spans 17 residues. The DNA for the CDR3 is TGTGCCAGCAGCTTGGGCTACAGGGGGGCCTATTACTATGGCTACACCTTC. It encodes CASSLGYRGAYYYGYTF.